A single sample gave rise to the 29 T cell receptor beta chains below, sequenced in a study of T cell responses to AZD1222 COVID-19 vaccine. This table comes from immunoSEQ multiplex PCR, and its TCRdb copy is limited to in-frame clones, with some not included. Of under 150,000 clones in the sample, around 90% were seen once. The sequencing here drew on peripheral blood, taken 28 days after the second AZD1222 dose. The receptors were gathered from an adult who received the AZD1222 COVID-19 vaccine.

This clone was counted only a few times. The chain joins TRBV7-3 to TRBJ2-7, with unresolved D. The length of the CDR3 is 13 residues. Germline CDR1 SGHTA, CDR2 FQGTGA. V lost 1 base and J 4 bases, leaving 8 bases between the germline ends. Written as DNA, the CDR3 is TGTGCCAGCAGCTTAAGCGGAGAATACGAGCAGTACTTC. Protein sequence: CASSLSGEYEQYF. Full variable domain (missing parts from reference TRBV7-3 and TRBJ2-7): GAGVSQTPSNKVTEKGKYVELRCDPISGHTALYWYRQSLGQGPEFLIYFQGTGAADDSGLPNDRFFAVRPEGSVSTLKIQRTERGDSAVYLCASSLSGEYEQYFGPGTRLTVT.

V and J are TRBV4-2 and TRBJ2-6; D is unclear. V was cut by 1 base and J by 0 bases, with 13 bases left in between. This CDR3 comprises 18 residues. Germline lookup yields CDR1 LGHNA and CDR2 YNFKEQ. The CDR3 region has the DNA TGTGCCAGCAGCCAAGTTACTCGAACCGTCTCTGGGGCCAACGTCCTGACTTTC. Protein product: CASSQVTRTVSGANVLTF.

This clone was detected only a few times. This chain connects TRBV6-2 or TRBV6-3 to TRBJ1-2; D not certain. V was trimmed by 6 bases and J by 0 bases, leaving 20 bases between them. This CDR3 has 17 residues. The germline V gene encodes CDR1 MNHEY and CDR2 SVGEGT. The CDR3 protein is CASSSVPLKGSNYGYTF. CDR3 coding DNA: TGTGCCAGCAGCTCCGTGCCCCTGAAGGGCTCTAACTATGGCTACACCTTC.

The chain joins TRBV7-3 to TRBJ2-1; TRBD2 might be the D (5 bases). The V gene lost 5 bases and the J gene lost 4 bases, with 12 bases spanning the gap. Germline CDR1 reads SGHTA; CDR2 reads FQGTGA. The CDR3 has 14 amino acids. CDR3 in DNA: TGTGCCAGCAGCCCGGATACTAGTTACAATGAGCAGTTCTTC. Encoded protein: CASSPDTSYNEQFF.

The J gene is TRBJ1-4, the V gene TRBV27; a weak D match, TRBD1 (5 bases). CDR1 and CDR2 (germline): MNHEY, SMNVEV (reference sequence). The CDR3 is 13 residues long. V shed 5 bases and J shed 4 bases, with 8 bases lying between them. The CDR3 region is CASSPGDNEKLFF. The CDR3 DNA follows: TGTGCCAGCAGTCCGGGGGATAATGAAAAACTGTTTTTT.

The rearrangement uses TRBV23-1 and TRBJ2-7, with 7 nucleotides matching TRBD1. TRBV23-1 is an ORF for which the function is uncertain. The V gene end was trimmed by 5 bases and the J gene end by 2 bases; junction bases not matched to a gene: 6. The CDR3 length is 14 residues. In DNA, the CDR3 is TGCGCCAGCAGTACCCGGGACAGACCCTACGAGCAGTACTTC. This codes for CASSTRDRPYEQYF.

The rearrangement links TRBV15 to TRBJ1-5, with D possibly TRBD1 on 5 matching bases. The CDR3 is made up of 13 amino acids. Germline assignment: CDR1 LNHNV and CDR2 YYDKDF (reference sequence). V lost 8 bases and J 3 bases, leaving 11 bases between the germline ends. In nucleotides, the CDR3 is TGTGCCACCGGCTGGGACCTCAATCAGCCCCAGCATTTT. Translating gives CATGWDLNQPQHF.

The chain combines TRBV5-4 with TRBJ2-5; 10 bases line up with TRBD2. The CDR3 extends over 16 amino acids. V lost 3 bases, J lost 1 base, and 6 bases stayed unmatched. In germline, CDR1 is SGHNT, CDR2 YYREEE (reference sequence). This CDR3 reads CASSSRLAGLQETQYF. CDR3 in DNA: TGTGCCAGCAGCTCAAGACTAGCGGGCCTCCAAGAGACCCAGTACTTC.

The chain uses TRBV2 and TRBJ1-1; the D gene is possibly TRBD1 (5 bases). Trimming took 7 bases from V and 2 from J, leaving 11 bases between them. Germline V gives CDR1 SNHLY, CDR2 FYNNEI. This CDR3 spans 13 amino acids. Here the CDR3 DNA reads TGTGCCAGCATCAGACAGACCAACACTGAAGCTTTCTTT. Translating gives CASIRQTNTEAFF.

J is TRBJ2-2 and V is TRBV5-1; possibly TRBD1 or TRBD2 for D (5 bases each). The V and J ends lost 2 bases and 6 bases respectively, with 17 bases between them. The V gene's germline CDR1 is SGHRS and CDR2 YFSETQ. This CDR3 spans 16 amino acids. CDR3 loop: CASSFDYVGAAGELFF. In DNA form, the CDR3 reads TGCGCCAGCAGCTTTGACTACGTAGGGGCCGCCGGGGAGCTGTTTTTT.

The rearrangement joins TRBV5-1 to TRBJ2-1; TRBD1 matches 9 bases. In germline, CDR1 is SGHRS, CDR2 YFSETQ. Unmatched junction bases numbered 11, after V lost 4 bases and J lost 9 bases. CDR3 length: 15 residues. DNA for the CDR3: TGCGCCAGCAGCGGGGGACAGGGTTTTAAAGGTGAGCAGTTCTTC. Protein: CASSGGQGFKGEQFF.

The chain couples TRBV4-1 to TRBJ2-1, with 12 bases aligning to TRBD2. In germline, CDR1 is MGHRA, CDR2 YSYEKL. J was trimmed by 12 bases and V by 0 bases; bases with no gene match: 15. CDR3 length equals 18 residues. CDR3 region: CASSQDSLAGGLLGGQFF. The CDR3 DNA reads TGCGCCAGCAGCCAAGATTCCCTAGCGGGAGGGCTGCTGGGCGGGCAGTTCTTC.

The chain employs TRBV18 and TRBJ1-3, with D uncertain. The germline V gene has CDR1 KGHSH and CDR2 LQKENI. Between the trimmed V and J ends, which lost 6 bases and 0 bases, there was a span of 9 bases. The CDR3 contains 14 residues. CDR3 DNA: TGTGCCAGCTCCCTGGGAGGCTCTGGAAACACCATATATTTT. As protein: CASSLGGSGNTIYF.

This clone was observed once. The J gene is TRBJ2-7, the V gene TRBV7-3, with 13 bases aligning to TRBD2. Germline assignment: CDR1 SGHTA and CDR2 FQGTGA. CDR3 length: 14 residues. V shed 5 bases, J shed 7 bases, and the junction held 5 bases outside the gene matches. The CDR3 region has the DNA TGTGCCAGCAGCCCTACTAGCGGGAGGGGTGAGCAGTACTTC. Encoded protein: CASSPTSGRGEQYF.

This chain links TRBV7-7 with TRBJ1-1, with D possibly being TRBD1 (5 bases). Per germline, CDR1 SSHAT and CDR2 FNYEAQ (reference sequence). This CDR3 region has 16 residues. V gave up 5 bases and J gave up 1 base, with 17 bases separating them. The CDR3 nucleotides are TGTGCCAGCAGCCCCCCGGAGGTAGGGACGAACACTGAAGCTTTCTTT. It is translated as CASSPPEVGTNTEAFF. The variable domain in full, completed from reference TRBV7-7 and TRBJ1-1, reads GAGVSQSPRYKVTKRGQDVTLRCDPISSHATLYWYQQALGQGPEFLTYFNYEAQPDKSGLPSDRFSAERPEGSISTLTIQRTEQRDSAMYRCASSPPEVGTNTEAFFGQGTRLTVV.

The chain combines TRBV24-1 with TRBJ2-1; 7 bases are a match to TRBD2. Germline loops: CDR1 KGHDR, CDR2 SFDVKD. The length of the CDR3 is 16 residues. V was pared by 7 bases and J by 0 bases, with 8 bases of the junction left unmatched. The CDR3 DNA reads TGTGCCACCAGCGGGACGGGCGGGGGCTCCTACAATGAGCAGTTCTTC. Translating gives CATSGTGGGSYNEQFF.

The gene calls are TRBV18 and TRBJ1-6; a weak D match, TRBD1 (6 bases). V lost 3 bases and J 7 bases, leaving 13 bases between the germline ends. Germline CDR1 and CDR2: KGHSH and LQKENI. The CDR3 spans 15 residues. The CDR3 is CASSPIMDRNSPLHF. The CDR3 coding sequence is TGTGCCAGCTCACCGATTATGGACAGAAATTCACCCCTCCACTTT.

In regard to this clone: This sample also contains other DNA sequences that code for the same CDR3. V gene TRBV6-5 combines with J gene TRBJ1-1; no clear D gene. This CDR3 has 14 amino acids. The germline V gene encodes CDR1 MNHEY and CDR2 SVGAGI. V lost 3 bases to trimming and J lost 1 base, with 9 bases between them. CDR3 DNA: TGTGCCAGCAGTTATCGGGCAGGGAACACTGAAGCTTTCTTT. This codes for CASSYRAGNTEAFF.

The chain is built from TRBV9 and TRBJ1-2; D might be TRBD1 (5 bases). V was clipped by 5 bases and J by 8 bases, with 25 bases between them. CDR1 is SGDLS, CDR2 YYNGEE, per germline. The CDR3 extends over 16 amino acids. DNA of the CDR3: TGTGCCAGCAGAGTCGGACATGGGGCAGGGTTCGGAGGCTACACCTTC. This translates into CASRVGHGAGFGGYTF.

The genes are TRBV18 and TRBJ2-5; D unresolved. The CDR3 sequence is 14 residues long. Germline CDR1 reads KGHSH; CDR2 reads LQKENI. V was shortened by 2 bases and J by 2 bases, with 9 bases between the two germline ends. The CDR3 region is CASSPEENQETQYF. CDR3 sequence (DNA): TGTGCCAGCTCACCAGAAGAGAATCAAGAGACCCAGTACTTC.

This chain connects TRBV20-1 to TRBJ1-4; a possible D gene is TRBD1 (5 bases). The CDR3 length is 15 residues. Trimming removed 3 bases at V and 2 bases at J, with 13 bases between. Germline V gene sequence: CDR1 DFQATT, CDR2 SNEGSKA (reference sequence). This CDR3 reads CSASSPRGTNEKLFF. The CDR3 nucleotides are TGCAGTGCTAGTTCGCCGCGGGGGACTAATGAAAAACTGTTTTTT.

The rearrangement joins TRBV7-8 to TRBJ1-2, with D possibly matching TRBD1 (6 bases). Trimming shortened V by 5 bases and J by 4 bases, and 11 bases separated the two germline ends. CDR1 SGHVS and CDR2 FQNEAQ come from the germline V gene. The CDR3 covers 13 residues. CDR3: CASSANRAYGYTF. The CDR3, as DNA: TGTGCCAGCAGCGCAAACAGGGCCTATGGCTACACCTTC.

The chain couples TRBV3-1 (or the pseudogene TRBV3-2) to TRBJ1-4, with D possibly matching TRBD1 (6 bases). The CDR3 has 16 amino acids. With 5 bases removed from V and 5 bases from J, the gap between germline ends came to 18 bases. The germline gives CDR1 LGHDT, CDR2 YNNKEL (reference sequence). Here the CDR3 DNA reads TGTGCCAGCAGCTCTAGAAGGGGGTTTTTAAATGAAAAACTGTTTTTT. As protein: CASSSRRGFLNEKLFF.

The chain recombines TRBV7-8 with TRBJ2-3; 7 nucleotides align to TRBD2. The V gene's germline CDR1 is SGHVS and CDR2 FQNEAQ. The trim removed 2 bases at V and 5 bases at J, leaving 16 bases unmatched. This CDR3 has 18 residues. The DNA of the CDR3 is TGTGCCAGCAGCTTATATCTAAGGATGGCTAGCGGTAAAGATACGCAGTATTTT. It encodes CASSLYLRMASGKDTQYF. The whole variable domain, remainder taken from reference TRBV7-8 and TRBJ2-3, is GAGVSQSPRYKVAKRGQDVALRCDPISGHVSLFWYQQALGQGPEFLTYFQNEAQLDKSGLPSDRFFAERPEGSVSTLKIQRTQQEDSAVYLCASSLYLRMASGKDTQYFGPGTRLTVL.

This chain uses TRBV11-2 with TRBJ2-3; D is uncertain. The V gene's germline CDR1 is SGHAT and CDR2 FQNNGV. Trimming shortened V by 0 bases and J by 10 bases, and 14 bases separated the two germline ends. This CDR3 contains 14 residues. CDR3 in amino acids: CASSLDVPSFAQYF. In nucleotides, the CDR3 is TGTGCCAGCAGCTTAGATGTTCCTAGTTTCGCGCAGTATTTT.

The J gene is TRBJ2-7, the V gene TRBV19, with no clear D. Trimming left V 4 bases short and J 7 bases short, with 23 bases between. The CDR3 extends over 16 amino acids. CDR1 and CDR2 (germline): LNHDA, SQIVND (reference sequence). CDR3 sequence reads: CASSKPLRGSQREQYF. The DNA of the CDR3 is TGTGCCAGTAGTAAGCCCCTGCGCGGTAGCCAGCGAGAGCAGTACTTC. Using reference TRBV19 and TRBJ2-7 for the parts outside the CDR3, the full variable domain is DGGITQSPKYLFRKEGQNVTLSCEQNLNHDAMYWYRQDPGQGLRLIYYSQIVNDFQKGDIAEGYSVSREKKESFPLTVTSAQKNPTAFYLCASSKPLRGSQREQYFGPGTRLTVT.

V and J are TRBV6-1 and TRBJ1-5; D is ambiguous. The CDR3 is 15 residues long. Germline-derived CDR1 and CDR2 are MNHNS and SASEGT. The germline V and J ends were trimmed by 2 bases and 1 base, with 9 bases remaining between them. The DNA for the CDR3 is TGTGCCAGCAGTGAACCGACGTGGAGCAATCAGCCCCAGCATTTT. Translating gives CASSEPTWSNQPQHF.

This clone appeared a few times. Distinct nucleotide sequences in the sample also encode this CDR3. The chain uses TRBV6-1 and TRBJ1-1; D gene unclear. Per germline, CDR1 MNHNS and CDR2 SASEGT. The CDR3 is 13 amino acids. V lost 2 bases, J lost 2 bases, and 6 bases lay in between. Here the CDR3 DNA reads TGTGCCAGCAGTGAACGGGGTAACACTGAAGCTTTCTTT. It is translated as CASSERGNTEAFF.

The chain couples TRBV3-1 (or the pseudogene TRBV3-2) to TRBJ2-1; TRBD2 matches 8 bases. V dropped 0 bases and J dropped 7; count of bases not matched to a gene: 8. Looked up from germline, CDR1 is LGHDT and CDR2 is YNNKEL (reference sequence). The CDR3 has 16 residues. CDR3 nucleotide sequence: TGTGCCAGCAGCCAAGAGGCAGCTAGCGGGTTTAATGAGCAGTTCTTC. Its protein product is CASSQEAASGFNEQFF.